Sequencing of this T cell receptor (beta chain) was carried out in a study of shared clonotypes between healthy human individuals. General observations from the study: Among non-shared clonotypes, generation probabilities were lower than among those shared by all four donors.

For this clone: As yet, its antigen is unknown.

Donation came from healthy HIV-negative adults that had no recent acute infections or vaccinations. Genomic DNA from each subset was divided evenly over several immunoSEQ plates. As handled by the study authors: Filtering differed because ImmunoSEQ produced junction-only sequences that carried no quality scores. Profiled with immunoSEQ multiplex PCR; TCRdb holds only in-frame clones, not every one. The V and J calls and clone size are taken from that table; D and trimming were inferred from the DNA. Of about 1 million clones detected, approximately 68% appear once; the ten largest clones hold over 1.3%. CDR3 length: 12 residues. The germline V gene encodes CDR1 WSHSY and CDR2 SAAADI. V was clipped by 2 bases and J by 11 bases, with 10 bases between them.

This sequence joins TRBV10-2 and TRBJ2-1; TRBD2 might be the D (6 bases). The source material was memory CD4+ T cells sorted from blood. Indicated subset: CD45RA-negative fraction. The receptor was derived from a man aged 18-30 years in good health. The CDR3 is CASSENSGKQFF. For the CDR3, the DNA is TGCGCCAGCAGTGAGAATAGCGGTAAGCAGTTCTTC.